This entry features one T cell receptor (beta chain) sequence. This clone showed up just once. Its antigen specificity is not known. The sample holds no much larger clone one base away, and base qualities are not on file. TCRbeta CDR3 regions were amplified from genomic DNA using the immunoSEQ Assay, a bias-controlled multiplex PCR. The published analysis was carried out like this. Within the assay, amplification of reference gene primers was used to estimate how many nucleated cells each sample contained. Sequence reads were collapsed and filtered to measure the absolute abundance of every unique TCRbeta CDR3 rearrangement. For each sample, productive Simpson clonality was calculated by taking the square root of Simpson's diversity index across productive rearrangements. Drawn from immuneACCESS, this table holds only the in-frame rearrangements with V and J called that TCRdb kept. Clones are partly lost; checked studies trace under half to an unresolved V gene and leave the rest unexplained. V and J calls and clone size are those listed in that table; D and trimming were worked out from the DNA. Counted in this sample were around 380,000 clones; about 80% of them appeared once. The ten largest clones add up to 1.1% of the sample.

CDR1 and CDR2, looked up from the germline V gene, are SGDLS and YYNGEE. The CDR3 has 15 amino acids, counting the end cysteine and phenylalanine. Left in the record is the CDR3 DNA by itself, 45 bases read in frame from the first base. Clipping removes 0 bases from V and 11 bases from J, with 13 as the unmatched junction base count. This entry comes from a study of blood T cell repertoires in COVID-19 (dated by TCRdb to between 2020 and 2021). Study-wide context: Samples from collaborators originated in the United States, Italy and Spain and spanned both the acute and convalescent phases of COVID-19. The material from the prospective study consisted of cDNA or gDNA derived from T cells, B-cell-depleted T cells, or PBMCs. The dataset comprised deeply sampled blood TCRbeta repertoires from subjects exposed to, actively infected with, or recovered from COVID-19. The repertoires were released in a freely available public database intended as a resource for research on the immune response to SARS-CoV-2. Samples were obtained from the ongoing ImmuneRACE study (first 160 participants) and from some 1,200 subjects provided by 6 global collaborators. Sample metadata almost always included a de-identified subject ID, COVID-19 status, age in years and sex. Where available, HLA class I and class II types were obtained from metadata supplied by the sample provider rather than from assay-based typing. Broader findings and caveats from the paper: The quantity of clinical and demographic metadata differed by source and by participant and was supplied without curation.

Collaborating institutions collected whole blood in K2EDTA tubes following their own protocols. For TCRbeta analysis, collaborators shipped samples in one of three forms: frozen whole blood, isolated PBMCs, or DNA extracted from either of those sample types. This TCR was sampled from a human donor with acute or convalescent COVID-19. The donor label of this sample is uncertain. The chain employs TRBV9 and TRBJ1-1, with 7 central nucleotides matching TRBD1. The specimen was peripheral blood. CDR3 protein: CASSVDGTARRAAFF. The DNA is TGTGCCAGCAGCGTAGACGGGACAGCCAGAAGGGCGGCTTTCTTT.